The sequence of this T cell receptor beta chain was determined in a study of cytomegalovirus exposure and HLA in healthy donors. Overall study findings and caveats: Roughly uniform sequencing depth across donors was assumed, possibly incorrectly. Some highly shared sequence variants likely arose as a pipeline artifact.

PCR was performed using 60 Vbeta and 13 Jbeta primers. As originally analysed: It was a later analysis that counted about 80 million unique TCR beta chains, of which 9.5 million to 14 million were shared. Data came from immunoSEQ multiplex PCR; TCRdb stores just in-frame clones and leaves some out. V and J calls and clone size are given by that table; D and trimming were obtained from the DNA. The sample lists about 140,000 clones, 66% seen once, with 6.5% in the top ten. This CDR3 spans 16 amino acids. Germline CDR1 is SNHLY and CDR2 is FYNNEI. Germline trimming cut 6 bases from V and 1 base from J; bases unmatched to any gene: 9. Points on this clone: Its matching antigen is unknown.

The TCR comes from a woman in her sixties or seventies in good health and CMV-seronegative. This rearrangement joins TRBV2 to TRBJ2-3; 8 bases fit TRBD1. The sequenced sample was PBMCs. CDR3 nucleotide sequence: TGTGCCAGCAGAGAGTGGGACAGGTATCGCACAGATACGCAGTATTTT. It codes for CASREWDRYRTDTQYF.